The following is a T cell receptor beta chain sequence with its context. Its cognate antigen is unknown. The sample comes from a study of T cell responses to AZD1222 COVID-19 vaccine. Notes on the study in general: Reportedly, close to half of spike-specific TCRs are directed against unmutated variant regions. Donor demographics were predominantly white British with a female majority; clonal diversity may be underestimated.

Repertoires were generated with immunoSEQ multiplex PCR, while TCRdb's copy carries only in-frame clones and drops some. The sample lists 85,000 to 90,000 clones, roughly nine tenths occurring once. CDR3 length: 14 residues. Per the germline V gene, CDR1 is SGDLS and CDR2 is YYNGEE. The ends were cut back, 3 bases at V and 4 bases at J, with 10 bases in the middle. This material consisted of peripheral blood, taken 28 days after the second AZD1222 dose. The receptor comes from an adult who received the AZD1222 COVID-19 vaccine. This rearrangement joins TRBV9 to TRBJ2-2; D is uncertain. In DNA, the CDR3 is TGTGCCAGCAGCGAGGCCCCAGGCACCGGGGAGCTGTTTTTT. Translating gives CASSEAPGTGELFF.